Reported below is one T cell receptor (beta chain). Generated by immunoSEQ multiplex PCR, the TCRdb table keeps only in-frame clones and is missing some. This sample has about 94,000 clones, with about four fifths found just once. This sample was included in a study of radiotherapy plus CTLA-4 blockade in lung cancer. Study-level information: Among enrolled patients, approximately 18% responded and about 34% achieved disease control.

Germline values: CDR1 ENHRY, CDR2 SYGVKD. The CDR3 spans 15 residues. V was cut by 2 bases and J by 0 bases, with 9 bases left in between. V is TRBV10-3 and J is TRBJ2-3; D assignment may be TRBD1 or TRBD2 (5 bases each). The source was peripheral blood, collected from a patient treated with radiotherapy plus ipilimumab. The TCR originated in a human donor with non-small cell lung cancer that progressed on radiotherapy plus ipilimumab. The CDR3 sequence is CAISEAGDSTDTQYF. The CDR3 bases are TGTGCCATCAGTGAGGCCGGGGACAGCACAGATACGCAGTATTTT.